The source of this T cell receptor beta chain is a study of shared clonotypes between healthy human individuals. For the study at large: Sampling drew on donors who were a couple of women and a few men aged 18 to 49.

Whole-study findings and limits: In general, naive subsets displayed greater estimated richness than memory subsets did. Clonotypes shared by all four donors outscored non-shared clonotypes in generation probability.

In the case of this clone: The antigen remains unidentified.

On sorted subsets, replicate PCRs used roughly 220 ng DNA, or 30,000 or so T cell genomes. Sequenced by immunoSEQ multiplex PCR; TCRdb stores in-frame clones only, minus some. The table includes roughly 2.2 million clones, around 92% detected once. V lost 5 bases, J lost 6 bases, and 13 bases lay in between. Germline CDR1 and CDR2: LGHNT and FRNRAP. CDR3 length: 13 residues. This clonotype originated in a man aged 18 to 30 in good health. Some clones in this sample may be carry-over from other donors' samples. The sample consisted of naive CD4+ T cells from PBMCs. Regarding subset: CD45RA+ positively selected. The chain recombines TRBV12-5 with TRBJ1-2, with D hard to call. This CDR3 reads CASGTAGGHGYTF. The CDR3 nucleotides read TGTGCTAGTGGTACAGCGGGTGGCCATGGCTACACCTTC.